These 25 T cell receptor beta chains share one sample of origin, sequenced in a study of cytomegalovirus exposure and HLA in healthy donors. PCR used 60 Vbeta primers and 13 Jbeta primers. Libraries were prepared by immunoSEQ multiplex PCR; TCRdb keeps only in-frame clonotypes and omits some of them. The table records fewer than 150,000 clones, around four fifths of them present only once. Sequenced: PBMCs. These TCRs come from a man aged 60 to 69 in good health and CMV-seropositive.

The CDR3 here is CASSPRTGHTGELFF. The CDR3 nucleotides read TGTGCCAGCAGCCCTAGGACAGGACACACCGGGGAGCTGTTTTTT. The J gene is TRBJ2-2, the V gene TRBV7-9; 7 nucleotides agree with TRBD1. This CDR3 region has 15 residues. CDR1 SEHNR and CDR2 FQNEAQ come from the germline V gene (reference sequence). Germline trimming cut 5 bases from V and 3 bases from J; bases unmatched to any gene: 6.

This sequence joins TRBV5-1 and TRBJ2-2; 8 nucleotides match TRBD2. The CDR3 runs 18 residues. CDR1 and CDR2 (germline): SGHRS, YFSETQ. The ends lost 1 base at V and 5 bases at J; junction bases unmatched: 13. The CDR3, as DNA: TGCGCCAGCAGCTTGAACCCTGGCGGGGGGACTGTGACCGGGGAGCTGTTTTTT. Translated, it gives CASSLNPGGGTVTGELFF.

The chain has TRBV9 and TRBJ2-2; tentative D call: TRBD1 (7 bases). CDR1 SGDLS and CDR2 YYNGEE come from the germline V gene. The CDR3 has 17 residues. The ends were cut back, 5 bases at V and 6 bases at J, with 23 bases in the middle. This CDR3 reads CASRTSTGTDNPGELFF. CDR3 DNA sequence: TGTGCCAGCAGGACTAGTACCGGGACAGACAATCCCGGGGAGCTGTTTTTT.

The gene calls are TRBV7-9 and TRBJ2-7; D is possibly TRBD2 (6 bases). Trimming cost V 1 base and J 0 bases, with 13 bases left between them. This CDR3 is 16 amino acids long. CDR1 and CDR2 from the germline V gene are SEHNR and FQNEAQ (reference sequence). The CDR3 DNA reads as TGTGCCAGCAGCTTAGGGCGCGGGGCTAACTCCTACGAGCAGTACTTC. Amino acid sequence: CASSLGRGANSYEQYF.

This clone came up once. The chain links TRBV7-9 to TRBJ2-1, with D uncertain. Germline CDR1 reads SEHNR; CDR2 reads FQNEAQ (reference sequence). The CDR3 spans 14 residues. Trimming left V 2 bases short and J 5 bases short, with 10 bases between. CDR3 DNA sequence: TGTGCCAGCAGCTTAACTAACGCTAACAATGAGCAGTTCTTC. Its translation is CASSLTNANNEQFF.

This clone was counted between two and nine times. The genes are TRBV6-6 and TRBJ1-5; 7 bases are shared with TRBD1. Germline V gene sequence: CDR1 MNHNY, CDR2 SVGAGI (reference sequence). The J segment lost 7 bases and the V segment lost 6 bases, leaving 9 bases of the junction unmatched. The CDR3 runs 14 residues. CDR3 loop: CASSYTGANQPQHF. CDR3 DNA: TGTGCCAGCAGCTATACAGGGGCGAACCAGCCCCAGCATTTT.

This clone was picked up a small number of times. The J gene is TRBJ1-5, the V gene TRBV11-2, with 8 bases that match TRBD1. Germline V gene sequence: CDR1 SGHAT, CDR2 FQNNGV. The J segment lost 6 bases and the V segment lost 3 bases, leaving 4 bases of the junction unmatched. The CDR3 runs to 14 residues. In nucleotides, the CDR3 is TGTGCCAGCAGCTTTACAGGGGGTAGTCAGCCCCAGCATTTT. It encodes CASSFTGGSQPQHF. The full variable domain, its missing parts supplied by reference TRBV11-2 and TRBJ1-5, is EAGVAQSPRYKIIEKRQSVAFWCNPISGHATLYWYQQILGQGPKLLIQFQNNGVVDDSQLPKDRFSAERLKGVDSTLKIQPAKLEDSAVYLCASSFTGGSQPQHFGDGTRLSIL.

This sequence joins TRBV6-5 and TRBJ2-1; D perhaps matches TRBD2 (5 bases). CDR1 and CDR2 from the germline V gene are MNHEY and SVGAGI. The CDR3 totals 14 residues. Trimming took 7 bases from V and 1 from J, leaving 11 bases between them. CDR3 protein: CASTRRPSYNEQFF. The CDR3 region has the DNA TGTGCCAGCACCCGGAGGCCGTCCTACAATGAGCAGTTCTTC.

The chain joins TRBV9 to TRBJ1-4, with TRBD1 identical over 10 bases. Germline lookup yields CDR1 SGDLS and CDR2 YYNGEE. The length of the CDR3 is 15 residues. J lost 7 bases, V lost 3 bases, and 6 bases had no gene match. CDR3 nucleotides: TGTGCCAGCAGCGCAGGACAGGGGGTGATTGAAAAACTGTTTTTT. Translating gives CASSAGQGVIEKLFF.

With regard to this clone: At one boundary the junction diverges from the germline segment, which might be a read error. The chain is built from TRBV7-9 and TRBJ1-6; 7 bases are shared with TRBD1. CDR1 is SEHNR and CDR2 is FQNEAQ in the germline V gene (reference sequence). CDR3 size: 16 residues. In DNA, the CDR3 is TGTTCCAGCAGCTTAGGCCCTGGACAGGTTAATTCACCCCTCCACTTT. Its translation is CSSSLGPGQVNSPLHF.

This clone appeared a few times. The rearrangement uses TRBV9 and TRBJ2-7, with TRBD2 as a possible D gene (6 bases). Germline CDR1 and CDR2: SGDLS and YYNGEE. Trimming removed 4 bases from V and 6 bases from J, with 17 bases in between. The CDR3 extends over 14 amino acids. CDR3 region: CASSPGQLGGEQYF. Written as DNA, the CDR3 is TGTGCCAGCAGCCCAGGCCAATTGGGGGGCGAGCAGTACTTC.

This clone was counted a single time. The CDR3 protein is CASSLTATNEKLFF. The DNA of the CDR3 is TGTGCCAGTAGCCTCACTGCAACTAATGAAAAACTGTTTTTT. V gene TRBV19 combines with J gene TRBJ1-4; no firm D call. V dropped 6 bases and J dropped 0 bases, with 8 bases sitting between them. Germline values: CDR1 LNHDA, CDR2 SQIVND (reference sequence). This CDR3 comprises 14 residues.

The genes are TRBV6-6 and TRBJ1-5, with 10 bases fitting TRBD1. The trim removed 8 bases at V and 7 bases at J, leaving 11 bases unmatched. Germline V CDR1 and CDR2: MNHNY, SVGAGI (reference sequence). The CDR3 is 15 residues long. CDR3 DNA: TGTGCCAGCGTTGGAGACAGGGGGCGCGGGCAGCCCCAGCATTTT. It codes for CASVGDRGRGQPQHF.

The J gene is TRBJ2-5, the V gene TRBV29-1; D gene ambiguous. Trimming removed 0 bases from V and 4 bases from J, with 12 bases in between. This CDR3 spans 14 amino acids. The germline V gene has CDR1 SQVTM and CDR2 ANQGSEA. The CDR3 coding sequence is TGCAGCGTTGAAGACACGGCGGTTCGAGAGACCCAGTACTTC. Residues: CSVEDTAVRETQYF. Filled out from reference TRBV29-1 and TRBJ2-5, the complete variable domain reads SAVISQKPSRDICQRGTSLTIQCQVDSQVTMMFWYRQQPGQSLTLIATANQGSEATYESGFVIDKFPISRPNLTFSTLTVSNMSPEDSSIYLCSVEDTAVRETQYFGPGTRLLVL.

The V and J genes are TRBV5-1 and TRBJ2-1; 7 bases are shared with TRBD1. The CDR3 spans 15 residues. The germline CDR1 and CDR2 sequences are SGHRS and YFSETQ. With V trimmed by 7 bases and J by 3 bases, 10 bases remained unmatched. CDR3 nucleotide sequence: TGCGCCAGCCTTGACCGGACAGGTATCTACAATGAGCAGTTCTTC. It is translated as CASLDRTGIYNEQFF.

This clone has just one count. V and J are TRBV30 and TRBJ1-5; 8 nucleotides match TRBD1. The CDR3 spans 18 residues. Germline CDR1 GTSNPN, CDR2 SVGIG (reference sequence). With V trimmed by 4 bases and J by 6 bases, 20 bases remained unmatched. The CDR3 coding sequence is TGTGCCTGGACCACAGGCAGGTTAGGACAGGGCTCGATTCAGCCCCAGCATTTT. Translated, it gives CAWTTGRLGQGSIQPQHF. Looking up the rest from reference TRBV30 and TRBJ1-5 gives the full variable domain: SQTIHQWPATLVQPVGSPLSLECTVEGTSNPNLYWYRQAAGRGLQLLFYSVGIGQISSEVPQNLSASRPQDRQFILSSKKLLLSDSGFYLCAWTTGRLGQGSIQPQHFGDGTRLSIL.

This chain links TRBV9 with TRBJ2-3; tentative D call: TRBD2 (6 bases). The V gene's germline CDR1 is SGDLS and CDR2 YYNGEE. The V gene lost 4 bases and the J gene lost 0 bases, with 12 bases spanning the gap. CDR3 length: 15 residues. CDR3 in amino acids: CASSPRLGSTDTQYF. The DNA of the CDR3 is TGTGCCAGCAGCCCCCGACTAGGGAGCACAGATACGCAGTATTTT.

The chain carries TRBV7-9 and TRBJ1-1, with TRBD1 matching 8 bases. The CDR3 contains 19 residues. Germline V gene sequence: CDR1 SEHNR, CDR2 FQNEAQ (reference sequence). V was clipped by 4 bases and J by 3 bases; unmatched bases: 19. The CDR3 bases are TGTGCCAGCAGCTCCCCAAGGACAGGGCACCTCGGAGGGGACACTGAAGCTTTCTTT. It encodes CASSSPRTGHLGGDTEAFF.

The chain has TRBV5-5 and TRBJ1-3; D is possibly TRBD1 (6 bases). CDR1 is SGHKS and CDR2 is YYEKEE in the germline V gene (reference sequence). The CDR3 consists of 15 residues. Trimming removed 4 bases from V and 4 bases from J, with 15 bases in between. This CDR3 is CASSPTGTSGNTIYF. CDR3 DNA sequence: TGTGCCAGCAGCCCAACCGGGACATCCGGAAACACCATATATTTT.

The rearrangement links TRBV18 to TRBJ1-2; D is perhaps TRBD1 (6 bases). Trimming took off 1 base at V and 2 bases at J, with 8 bases between the two ends. The CDR3 runs to 14 residues. The germline gives CDR1 KGHSH, CDR2 LQKENI. CDR3 protein: CASSPQGGNYGYTF. The DNA of the CDR3 is TGTGCCAGCTCACCACAGGGGGGGAACTATGGCTACACCTTC. The full variable domain, its missing parts supplied by reference TRBV18 and TRBJ1-2, is NAGVMQNPRHLVRRRGQEARLRCSPMKGHSHVYWYRQLPEEGLKFMVYLQKENIIDESGMPKERFSAEFPKEGPSILRIQQVVRGDSAAYFCASSPQGGNYGYTFGSGTRLTVV.

This chain joins TRBV7-8 and TRBJ2-1, with 7 nucleotides matching TRBD1. The CDR3 consists of 13 residues. V lost 6 bases to trimming and J lost 4 bases; unmatched junction nucleotides: 3. Germline assignment: CDR1 SGHVS and CDR2 FQNEAQ. CDR3 DNA: TGTGCCAGCAGGGTGACAGGGTACAATGAGCAGTTCTTC. The encoded protein is CASRVTGYNEQFF.

The CDR3 DNA follows: TGTGCCAGCAGCTCCGGACAGGTTCGGGGTCTGCCCCTCCACTTT. Translated, it gives CASSSGQVRGLPLHF. This chain joins TRBV5-5 and TRBJ1-6; the match to TRBD1 covers 7 bases. CDR1 SGHKS and CDR2 YYEKEE come from the germline V gene (reference sequence). This CDR3 contains 15 residues. V lost 3 bases and J lost 13; bases outside the gene matches: 13.

The chain joins TRBV5-1 to TRBJ1-2; perhaps TRBD1 as D (6 bases). This CDR3 is 15 amino acids long. V was trimmed by 3 bases and J by 8 bases, leaving 20 bases between them. Germline CDR1 reads SGHRS; CDR2 reads YFSETQ. CDR3 sequence: CASSSRLGGAYGYTF. For the CDR3, the DNA is TGCGCCAGCAGCTCGCGACTGGGGGGGGCTTACGGCTACACCTTC.

This chain connects TRBV28 to TRBJ1-1; D is unresolved. The CDR3 consists of 12 residues. Germline V gene lookup returns CDR1 MDHEN and CDR2 SYDVKM. V gave up 5 bases and J gave up 1 base, with 5 bases separating them. CDR3 sequence reads: CASSLTNTEAFF. Here the CDR3 DNA reads TGTGCCAGCAGTCTAACGAACACTGAAGCTTTCTTT.

V is TRBV29-1 and J is TRBJ2-3; D is unresolved. Germline loops: CDR1 SQVTM, CDR2 ANQGSEA. V was cut by 7 bases and J by 3 bases, with 11 bases left in between. The CDR3 runs 12 residues. CDR3 in DNA: TGCAGCGGCGGAGAGCCGACAGATACGCAGTATTTT. Its translation: CSGGEPTDTQYF.